This record covers a single T cell receptor (beta chain). Its antigen is unknown. The entry originates in a study of cytomegalovirus exposure and HLA in healthy donors. Study-level information: Among the approximately 430 donors who were genotyped, over 70% fell in the genetic ancestry cluster that is associated with self-reported Caucasian donors.

Trimming pared 8 bases from V and 6 bases from J, leaving 14 bases between. Per the germline V gene, CDR1 is LNHDA and CDR2 is SQIVND (reference sequence). The CDR3 is made up of 13 amino acids. Whole-study findings and limits: Later, an analysis found that common viral pathogens appeared to be linked with several of the most significant clusters. With later analysis, a missense DCLRE1C variant became linked to TCR beta V- and J-gene trimming.

Primers for the PCR totalled 60 Vbeta and 13 Jbeta. Here immunoSEQ multiplex PCR was the method, and the copy in TCRdb shows in-frame clones only, minus some. The sample records approximately 89,000 clones, around four fifths being singletons. The source of this sequence is a male donor in good health and CMV-seronegative. The gene calls are TRBV19 and TRBJ1-5; possibly TRBD1 for D (5 bases). The specimen was PBMCs. The CDR3 nucleotides are TGTGCCAGTGCCGGGGGTGAGGGTCAGCCCCAGCATTTT. It encodes CASAGGEGQPQHF. The full variable domain, completed using reference TRBV19 and TRBJ1-5, is DGGITQSPKYLFRKEGQNVTLSCEQNLNHDAMYWYRQDPGQGLRLIYYSQIVNDFQKGDIAEGYSVSREKKESFPLTVTSAQKNPTAFYLCASAGGEGQPQHFGDGTRLSIL.